The T cell receptor (beta chain) under discussion was sequenced for a study of blood T cell repertoires in COVID-19. Study overall: Samples taken during acute and convalescent COVID-19 were collected in the United States, Italy and Spain. The cDNA or gDNA used as material had been derived from T cells, B-cell-depleted T cells, or PBMCs.

One Seattle source followed patients from active infection through their disease course. Per the authors' pipeline: Reference gene primer amplification gave estimated nucleated cell counts. Only in-frame clones appear in the TCRdb table, and some are missing; sequencing was by immunoSEQ multiplex PCR. V and J calls and clone size are those listed in that table; D and trimming were worked out from the DNA. The repertoire consists of approximately 460,000 clones, with roughly nine tenths occurring once and the leading ten covering around 0.95%. The sequencing input was peripheral blood. The sequence was obtained from a man aged 18 to 35 with COVID-19, enrolled during active disease.

The DNA for the CDR3 is TGTGCCAGCAGCGTAGCCGGGACAATGAACACTGAAGCTTTCTTT. This translates into CASSVAGTMNTEAFF. V gene TRBV9 combines with J gene TRBJ1-1; possibly TRBD1 for D (6 bases). The germline V and J ends were trimmed by 0 bases and 0 bases, with 9 bases remaining between them. CDR1 is SGDLS and CDR2 is YYNGEE in the germline V gene. This CDR3 region has 15 residues.